This passage covers 28 T cell receptor beta chains from one sample sequenced in a study of blood T cell repertoires in COVID-19. The method was immunoSEQ multiplex PCR; TCRdb's version includes in-frame clones alone and lacks a portion of them. In the table there are some 98,000 clones, about 80% of which are singletons. Sequencing was performed on peripheral blood. The receptors derive from a man aged 65 to 85 with acute or convalescent COVID-19.

The V gene is TRBV4-1, the J gene TRBJ1-1; tentatively, D is TRBD1 (5 bases). The CDR3 is made up of 13 amino acids. The germline V gene encodes CDR1 MGHRA and CDR2 YSYEKL. Trimming stripped 4 bases from V and 6 bases from J, with 12 bases between. DNA for the CDR3: TGCGCCAGCAGCCTTCGGGGGACGGCTGAAGCTTTCTTT. Protein sequence: CASSLRGTAEAFF.

V usage is TRBV18 and J usage is TRBJ2-5, with 7 bases that match TRBD2. Germline lookup yields CDR1 KGHSH and CDR2 LQKENI. J lost 1 base, V lost 3 bases, and 2 bases had no gene match. The CDR3 length is 14 residues. The CDR3 DNA sequence: TGTGCCAGCTCACCCCTAGCGGCCCAAGAGACCCAGTACTTC. Protein sequence: CASSPLAAQETQYF.

The chain couples TRBV6-6 to TRBJ1-1; no reliable D call. With 4 bases removed from V and 1 base from J, the gap between germline ends came to 7 bases. CDR1 and CDR2 (germline): MNHNY, SVGAGI (reference sequence). There are 13 residues in the CDR3. CDR3: CASSLETNTEAFF. CDR3 DNA sequence: TGTGCCAGCAGTTTAGAAACGAACACTGAAGCTTTCTTT.

The chain combines TRBV7-9 with TRBJ2-1; D call uncertain. The V gene's germline CDR1 is SEHNR and CDR2 FQNEAQ (reference sequence). This CDR3 is 14 amino acids long. Trimming left V 4 bases short and J 1 base short, with 8 bases between. The CDR3 reads CASSSIGSYNEQFF. The CDR3 DNA reads TGTGCCAGCAGCTCAATCGGTTCCTACAATGAGCAGTTCTTC.

This clone was observed a handful of times. The rearrangement uses TRBV5-1 and TRBJ1-3, with D tentatively TRBD1 (5 bases). Germline V gene data show CDR1 as SGHRS and CDR2 as YFSETQ. V was pared by 0 bases and J by 2 bases, with 12 bases between. The CDR3 length is 16 residues. The CDR3 DNA follows: TGCGCCAGCAGCTTGGGAACTGGGGGGACTGGAAACACCATATATTTT. Its protein product is CASSLGTGGTGNTIYF.

In DNA form, the CDR3 reads TGTGCCAGCACCCCCGGGACAGGTCGGGAATCACCCCTCCACTTT. This codes for CASTPGTGRESPLHF. The chain links TRBV9 to TRBJ1-6; 8 bases agree with TRBD1. V dropped 6 bases and J dropped 10; count of bases not matched to a gene: 12. Germline assignment: CDR1 SGDLS and CDR2 YYNGEE. There are 15 residues in the CDR3.

This chain links TRBV19 with TRBJ1-1, with 9 bases fitting TRBD1. CDR1 and CDR2 (germline): LNHDA, SQIVND (reference sequence). The CDR3 is 15 amino acids. Trimming cost V 4 bases and J 1 base; bases outside gene matches: 4. CDR3 DNA: TGTGCCAGTAGTACCCCGGACAGGGGGAACACTGAAGCTTTCTTT. It specifies CASSTPDRGNTEAFF. The entire variable domain, with the rest obtained from reference TRBV19 and TRBJ1-1, is as follows: DGGITQSPKYLFRKEGQNVTLSCEQNLNHDAMYWYRQDPGQGLRLIYYSQIVNDFQKGDIAEGYSVSREKKESFPLTVTSAQKNPTAFYLCASSTPDRGNTEAFFGQGTRLTVV.

V usage is TRBV5-1 and J usage is TRBJ1-1, with 12 bases aligning to TRBD1. Per the germline V gene, CDR1 is SGHRS and CDR2 is YFSETQ. The J segment lost 10 bases and the V segment lost 4 bases, leaving 17 bases of the junction unmatched. CDR3 length: 17 residues. The CDR3 region is CASSPTEGQGASERAFF. The CDR3, as DNA: TGCGCCAGCAGCCCAACGGAGGGACAGGGGGCGTCGGAAAGAGCTTTCTTT.

The chain joins TRBV2 to TRBJ2-5; D may be TRBD2 (6 bases). CDR1 is SNHLY, CDR2 FYNNEI, per germline. The germline V and J ends were trimmed by 7 bases and 2 bases, with 23 bases remaining between them. CDR3 length: 17 residues. Here the CDR3 reads CASKKRLLSGEQETQYF. The CDR3 coding sequence is TGTGCCAGCAAAAAACGGTTACTTAGCGGAGAACAAGAGACCCAGTACTTC. Full variable domain (remainder filled in from reference TRBV2 and TRBJ2-5): EPEVTQTPSHQVTQMGQEVILRCVPISNHLYFYWYRQILGQKVEFLVSFYNNEISEKSEIFDDQFSVERPDGSNFTLKIRSTKLEDSAMYFCASKKRLLSGEQETQYFGPGTRLLVL.

The chain links TRBV18 to TRBJ1-5; 8 nucleotides align to TRBD1. Trimming cost V 5 bases and J 0 bases; bases outside gene matches: 0. The CDR3 covers 14 residues. Germline V gives CDR1 KGHSH, CDR2 LQKENI. Written as DNA, the CDR3 is TGTGCCAGCTCAACAGGGGGTAGCAATCAGCCCCAGCATTTT. It is translated as CASSTGGSNQPQHF.

This rearrangement joins TRBV30 to TRBJ1-2; D not resolved. This CDR3 comprises 15 residues. Trimming took 0 bases from V and 1 from J, leaving 12 bases between them. Germline loops: CDR1 GTSNPN, CDR2 SVGIG (reference sequence). CDR3 DNA: TGTGCCTGGAGTGTAGAACGAGTGGTTAACTATGGCTACACCTTC. This codes for CAWSVERVVNYGYTF.

This chain joins TRBV27 and TRBJ1-1; D possibly corresponds to TRBD1 (5 bases). Trimming left V 2 bases short and J 1 base short, with 11 bases between. The CDR3 extends over 15 amino acids. Germline values: CDR1 MNHEY, CDR2 SMNVEV (reference sequence). CDR3 sequence reads: CASSLSAGPNTEAFF. The CDR3 DNA reads TGTGCCAGCAGTTTAAGTGCGGGACCGAACACTGAAGCTTTCTTT.

This chain connects TRBV7-3 to TRBJ2-5; 8 bases align to TRBD2. Germline CDR1 is SGHTA and CDR2 is FQGTGA. This CDR3 region has 15 residues. Trimming cost V 0 bases and J 3 bases; bases outside gene matches: 3. The CDR3, as DNA: TGTGCCAGCAGCTTAACTAGCGGGACGGAAGAGACCCAGTACTTC. This codes for CASSLTSGTEETQYF.

V gene TRBV6-5 combines with J gene TRBJ2-7, with a tentative D call TRBD1 (6 bases). Germline V lookup: CDR1 MNHEY, CDR2 SVGAGI. V was clipped by 9 bases and J by 2 bases, with 17 bases between them. The CDR3 contains 14 residues. The CDR3 sequence is CASGDRTITYEQYF. The CDR3 region has the DNA TGTGCCAGTGGAGACAGGACAATTACCTACGAGCAGTACTTC.

The CDR3 DNA follows: TGCACCAGCAGCCCTGTACTAGCGGGAGGCTCCTACGAGCAGTACTTC. Translation: CTSSPVLAGGSYEQYF. The rearrangement uses TRBV1 and TRBJ2-7; the table assigns TRBD2, which was not confirmed against the DNA. TRBV1 is labeled a pseudogene. This CDR3 contains 16 residues.

The CDR3 is CASSGGGHYGYTF. Written as DNA, the CDR3 is TGTGCCAGCAGTGGTGGGGGCCACTATGGCTACACCTTC. The chain joins TRBV28 to TRBJ1-2, with D possibly matching TRBD1 (6 bases). Per the germline V gene, CDR1 is MDHEN and CDR2 is SYDVKM. The CDR3 runs 13 residues. V was cut by 5 bases and J by 3 bases, with 10 bases left in between.

The chain has TRBV18 and TRBJ2-1, with a weak D call TRBD2 (5 bases). The CDR3 has 14 residues. Germline-derived CDR1 and CDR2 are KGHSH and LQKENI. Trimming cost V 1 base and J 3 bases, with 7 bases left between them. The CDR3 region has the DNA TGTGCCAGCTCACCACAACGGGGCTACAATGAGCAGTTCTTC. Translating it yields CASSPQRGYNEQFF.

The rearrangement uses TRBV3-1 (or the pseudogene TRBV3-2) and TRBJ1-3; 7 positions agree with TRBD1. The length of the CDR3 is 14 residues. V was pared by 3 bases and J by 2 bases, with 1 base of the junction left unmatched. Germline loops: CDR1 LGHDT, CDR2 YNNKEL (reference sequence). The CDR3 here is CASSQGQPGNTIYF. CDR3 DNA sequence: TGTGCCAGCAGCCAGGGACAGCCTGGAAACACCATATATTTT.

This chain joins TRBV11-1 and TRBJ2-3, with TRBD2 as a possible D gene (5 bases). Trimming pared 5 bases from V and 6 bases from J, leaving 6 bases between. The CDR3 is made up of 11 amino acids. Germline-derived CDR1 and CDR2 are SGHAT and FQDESV (reference sequence). DNA for the CDR3: TGTGCCAGCAGCCGAGGGGATACGCAGTATTTT. Translated: CASSRGDTQYF.

The chain links TRBV7-8 to TRBJ1-3, with D possibly being TRBD1 (5 bases). The germline CDR1 and CDR2 sequences are SGHVS and FQNEAQ. This CDR3 has 15 residues. V was shortened by 2 bases and J by 0 bases, with 8 bases between the two germline ends. CDR3 in DNA: TGTGCCAGCAGCTTAACGGACAACTCTGGAAACACCATATATTTT. Protein: CASSLTDNSGNTIYF.

This clone was seen a few times. The V and J genes are TRBV5-1 and TRBJ1-2; 7 nucleotides agree with TRBD1. The CDR3 has 15 residues. Germline loops: CDR1 SGHRS, CDR2 YFSETQ. V shed 4 bases, J shed 8 bases, and the junction held 14 bases outside the gene matches. CDR3 protein: CASSAEPGTAFGYTF. The CDR3 region has the DNA TGCGCCAGCAGCGCCGAGCCCGGGACAGCCTTCGGCTACACCTTC.

This clone was seen more than once but under ten times. The chain joins TRBV14 to TRBJ1-2; D is ambiguous. The CDR3 runs to 15 residues. CDR1 SGHDN and CDR2 FVKESK come from the germline V gene. V lost 0 bases and J lost 2, with 10 bases in between. The chain's CDR3 is CASSQDLIRNYGYTF. The DNA of the CDR3 is TGTGCCAGCAGCCAAGACTTGATCAGGAACTATGGCTACACCTTC.

This chain connects TRBV7-9 to TRBJ2-3; possible D gene TRBD2, 5 bases. The CDR3 has 15 amino acids. Trimming took 5 bases from V and 2 from J, leaving 14 bases between them. From germline, CDR1 is SEHNR and CDR2 FQNEAQ (reference sequence). CDR3 DNA: TGTGCCAGCAGCAGAAGCGGAACCTTCACAGATACGCAGTATTTT. It is translated as CASSRSGTFTDTQYF. Full variable domain (missing parts from reference TRBV7-9 and TRBJ2-3): DTGVSQNPRHKITKRGQNVTFRCDPISEHNRLYWYRQTLGQGPEFLTYFQNEAQLEKSRLLSDRFSAERPKGSFSTLEIQRTEQGDSAMYLCASSRSGTFTDTQYFGPGTRLTVL.

CDR3 amino acids: CASSPLDREINQPQHF. CDR3 nucleotide sequence: TGTGCCAGCAGCCCCCTCGACAGGGAAATAAATCAGCCCCAGCATTTT. The chain combines TRBV7-8 with TRBJ1-5; TRBD1 aligns across 7 bases. There are 16 residues in the CDR3. CDR1 is SGHVS, CDR2 FQNEAQ, per germline. V shed 5 bases and J 4 bases; nucleotides not matched to a gene: 11.

This chain joins TRBV15 and TRBJ2-2; no reliable D call. CDR3 length: 14 residues. V lost 0 bases, J lost 5 bases, and 7 bases lay in between. Germline V gives CDR1 LNHNV, CDR2 YYDKDF (reference sequence). CDR3 in DNA: TGTGCCACCAGCAGAGATCTGCGAACCGGGGAGCTGTTTTTT. This encodes CATSRDLRTGELFF. Complete variable domain (other parts from reference TRBV15 and TRBJ2-2): DAMVIQNPRYQVTQFGKPVTLSCSQTLNHNVMYWYQQKSSQAPKLLFHYYDKDFNNEADTPDNFQSRRPNTSFCFLDIRSPGLGDTAMYLCATSRDLRTGELFFGEGSRLTVL.

V is TRBV6-5 and J is TRBJ1-2; 8 nucleotides line up with TRBD1. Per germline, CDR1 MNHEY and CDR2 SVGAGI. This CDR3 has 13 amino acids. Unmatched junction bases numbered 6, after V lost 8 bases and J lost 4 bases. The CDR3 nucleotides read TGTGCCAGCGGGGGACAGGACCTCTATGGCTACACCTTC. The encoded protein is CASGGQDLYGYTF.

This chain links TRBV6-6 with TRBJ1-5; D is unclear. The V end was cut by 0 bases, the J end by 2 bases, with 11 bases between. Per germline, CDR1 MNHNY and CDR2 SVGAGI (reference sequence). The CDR3 runs to 16 residues. The CDR3 spells CASSYSGEYGNQPQHF. Written as DNA, the CDR3 is TGTGCCAGCAGTTACTCGGGAGAGTACGGCAATCAGCCCCAGCATTTT.

V gene TRBV7-6 combines with J gene TRBJ2-5, with D possibly matching TRBD1 (6 bases). The CDR3 loop spans 16 amino acids. CDR1 and CDR2 (germline): SGHVS, FNYEAQ. Trimming removed 4 bases at V and 1 base at J, with 16 bases between. CDR3 sequence reads: CASSWAGTKIQETQYF. The CDR3 DNA is TGTGCCAGCAGCTGGGCCGGGACAAAGATCCAAGAGACCCAGTACTTC. The entire variable domain, with the rest obtained from reference TRBV7-6 and TRBJ2-5, is as follows: GAGVSQSPRYKVTKRGQDVALRCDPISGHVSLYWYRQALGQGPEFLTYFNYEAQQDKSGLPNDRFSAERPEGSISTLTIQRTEQRDSAMYRCASSWAGTKIQETQYFGPGTRLLVL.